The TCR beta chain described here comes from a study of lymphopenia after photon versus proton radiotherapy. Of note for this clone: Its antigen is still unknown.

Whole-study results and caveats: A bigger post-nadir fall in TCR diversity correlated inversely with survival time in deceased patients. Under photons, naive T cells and diversity fell while effector/memory populations rose.

The repertoire was sequenced with immunoSEQ multiplex PCR; TCRdb's copy has only in-frame clones and lacks some. The table shows around 23,000 clones, with around 90% occurring only once. CDR3 length: 15 amino acids. V was pared by 2 bases and J by 0 bases, with 2 bases of the junction left unmatched. CDR1 is MNHEY and CDR2 is SMNVEV in the germline V gene (reference sequence). The V call is TRBV27, the J call TRBJ2-7; 9 bases align to TRBD2. The receptor comes from a woman between 65 and 79 years old with pancreatic cancer. Some clones in this sample may be carry-over from other donors' samples. The specimen comprised peripheral blood, sampled from a patient treated with proton-based radiotherapy. CDR3 DNA: TGTGCCAGCAGTTTAGAGACTAGCGGCTCCTACGAGCAGTACTTC. It is translated as CASSLETSGSYEQYF.